This T cell receptor beta chain was documented in a study of T-cell memory formation after mild COVID-19. In the study overall: Largely, the TCR clusters proved donor specific.

Amplification by 5'RACE using constant-segment primers produced TCR alpha and TCR beta cDNA libraries that carried sample barcodes and UMIs. TCRdb analysed the 5' RACE reads with MiXCR anew, one entry per CDR3 protein. The profile shows 540,000 or so distinct CDR3 sequences, roughly 22% of them singletons. CDR3 length equals 16 residues. V shed 3 bases, J shed 3 bases, and the junction held 10 bases outside the gene matches. Germline loops: CDR1 MNHEY, CDR2 SVGEGT. A remark on this clonotype: Antigen specificity is unknown.

Notes on the study in general: Second-wave clones with a day 37 peak had unconfirmed SARS-CoV-2 specificity.

Sequenced material: PBMCs or a T cell subset sorted from them (not recorded which). This TCR derives from an adult woman who had mild COVID-19 (a few samples of this study predate the infection). Cell type and time point are not known. V and J are TRBV6-2 or TRBV6-3 and TRBJ2-7, with TRBD2 identical over 8 bases. The CDR3 DNA is TGTGCCAGCAGTTATGAGGCTAGCGGGCGAGACTACGAGCAGTACTTC. Translating gives CASSYEASGRDYEQYF.